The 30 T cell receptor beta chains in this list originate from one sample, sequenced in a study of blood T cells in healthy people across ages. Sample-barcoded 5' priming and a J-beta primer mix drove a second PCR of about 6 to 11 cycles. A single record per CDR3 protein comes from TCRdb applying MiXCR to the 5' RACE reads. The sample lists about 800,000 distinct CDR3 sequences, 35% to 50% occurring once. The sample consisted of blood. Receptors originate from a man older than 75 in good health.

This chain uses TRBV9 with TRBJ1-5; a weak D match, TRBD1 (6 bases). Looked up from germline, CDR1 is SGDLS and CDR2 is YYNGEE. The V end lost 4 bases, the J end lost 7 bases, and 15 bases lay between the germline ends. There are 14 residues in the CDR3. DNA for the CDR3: TGTGCCAGCAGCCTAACAGGGAGGGGGCAGCCCCAGCATTTT. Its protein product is CASSLTGRGQPQHF.

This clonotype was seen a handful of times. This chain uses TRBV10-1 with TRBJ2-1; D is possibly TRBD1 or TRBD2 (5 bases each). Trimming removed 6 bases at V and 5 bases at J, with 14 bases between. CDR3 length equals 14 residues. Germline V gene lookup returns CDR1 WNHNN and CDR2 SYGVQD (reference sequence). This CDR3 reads CASSDSGGDNEQFF. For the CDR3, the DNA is TGCGCCAGCAGCGATTCTGGGGGAGACAATGAGCAGTTCTTC.

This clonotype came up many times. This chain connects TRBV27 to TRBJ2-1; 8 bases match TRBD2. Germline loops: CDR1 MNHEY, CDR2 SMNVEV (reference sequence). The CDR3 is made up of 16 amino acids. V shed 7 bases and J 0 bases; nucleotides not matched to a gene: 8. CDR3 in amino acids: CASKKGAGDSYNEQFF. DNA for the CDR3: TGTGCCAGCAAAAAAGGAGCGGGAGACTCCTACAATGAGCAGTTCTTC.

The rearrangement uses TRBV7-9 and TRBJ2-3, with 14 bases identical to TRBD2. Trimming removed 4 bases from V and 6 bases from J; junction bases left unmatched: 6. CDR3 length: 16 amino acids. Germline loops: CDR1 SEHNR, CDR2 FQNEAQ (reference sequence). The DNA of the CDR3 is TGTGCCAGCAGCTCGGGACTAGCGGGAGCCATGGATACGCAGTATTTT. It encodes CASSSGLAGAMDTQYF.

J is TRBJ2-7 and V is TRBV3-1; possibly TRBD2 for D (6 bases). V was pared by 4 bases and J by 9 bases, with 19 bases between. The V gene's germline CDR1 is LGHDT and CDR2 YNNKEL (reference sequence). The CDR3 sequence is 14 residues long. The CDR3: CASSPGTATTRQYF. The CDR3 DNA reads TGTGCCAGCAGCCCCGGGACTGCAACTACGAGGCAGTACTTC.

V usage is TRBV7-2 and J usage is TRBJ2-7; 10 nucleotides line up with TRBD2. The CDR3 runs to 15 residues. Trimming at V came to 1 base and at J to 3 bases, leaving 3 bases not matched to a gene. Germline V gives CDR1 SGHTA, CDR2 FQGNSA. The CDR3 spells CASSLGGLARYEQYF. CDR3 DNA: TGTGCCAGCAGCTTAGGGGGACTAGCGCGCTACGAGCAGTACTTC.

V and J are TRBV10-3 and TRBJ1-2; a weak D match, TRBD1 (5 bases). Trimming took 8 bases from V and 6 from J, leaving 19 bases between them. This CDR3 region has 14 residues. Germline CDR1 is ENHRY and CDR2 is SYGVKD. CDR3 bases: TGTGCCATCCGAGCGGCAGGGAGGAACGATGGCTACACCTTC. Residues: CAIRAAGRNDGYTF.

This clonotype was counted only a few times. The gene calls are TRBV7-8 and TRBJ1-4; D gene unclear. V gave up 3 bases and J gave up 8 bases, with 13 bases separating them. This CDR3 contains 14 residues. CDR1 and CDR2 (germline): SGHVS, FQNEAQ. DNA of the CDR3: TGTGCCAGCAGCTTGGGTGGTGTGTTGGAAAAACTGTTTTTT. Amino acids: CASSLGGVLEKLFF. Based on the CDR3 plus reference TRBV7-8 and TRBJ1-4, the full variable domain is GAGVSQSPRYKVAKRGQDVALRCDPISGHVSLFWYQQALGQGPEFLTYFQNEAQLDKSGLPSDRFFAERPEGSVSTLKIQRTQQEDSAVYLCASSLGGVLEKLFFGSGTQLSVL.

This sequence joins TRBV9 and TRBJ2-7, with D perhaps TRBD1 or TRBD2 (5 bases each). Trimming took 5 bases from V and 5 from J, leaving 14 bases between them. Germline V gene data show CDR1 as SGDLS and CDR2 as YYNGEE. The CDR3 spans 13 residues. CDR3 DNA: TGTGCCAGCAGTCAGGGACCTGGGGACGAGCAGTACTTC. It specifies CASSQGPGDEQYF.

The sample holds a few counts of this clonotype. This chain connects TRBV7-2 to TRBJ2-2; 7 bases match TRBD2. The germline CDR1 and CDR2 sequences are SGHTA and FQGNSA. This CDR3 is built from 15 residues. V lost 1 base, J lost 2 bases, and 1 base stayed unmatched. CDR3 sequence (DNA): TGTGCCAGCAGCTTAGGGACTAGAAACACCGGGGAGCTGTTTTTT. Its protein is CASSLGTRNTGELFF.

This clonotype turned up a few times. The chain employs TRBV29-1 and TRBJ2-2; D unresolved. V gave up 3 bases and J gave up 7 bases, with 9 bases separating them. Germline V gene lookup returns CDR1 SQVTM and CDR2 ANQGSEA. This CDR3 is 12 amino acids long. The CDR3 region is CSVERPNGELFF. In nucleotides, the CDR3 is TGCAGCGTTGAGAGGCCCAACGGGGAGCTGTTTTTT.

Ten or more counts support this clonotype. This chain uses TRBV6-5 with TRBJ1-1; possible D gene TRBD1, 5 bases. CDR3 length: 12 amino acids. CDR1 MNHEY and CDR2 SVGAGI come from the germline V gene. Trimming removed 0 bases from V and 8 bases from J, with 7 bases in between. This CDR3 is CASSYSGGEAFF. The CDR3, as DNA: TGTGCCAGCAGTTACTCGGGGGGGGAAGCTTTCTTT.

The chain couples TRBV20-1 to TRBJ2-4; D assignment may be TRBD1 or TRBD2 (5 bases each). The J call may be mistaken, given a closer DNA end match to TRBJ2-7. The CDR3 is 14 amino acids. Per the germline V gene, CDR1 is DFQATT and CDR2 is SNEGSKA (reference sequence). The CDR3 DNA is TGCAGTGCTAGCGGTGGGACGCCAGTTTACGAGCAGTACTTC. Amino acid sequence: CSASGGTPVYEQYF.

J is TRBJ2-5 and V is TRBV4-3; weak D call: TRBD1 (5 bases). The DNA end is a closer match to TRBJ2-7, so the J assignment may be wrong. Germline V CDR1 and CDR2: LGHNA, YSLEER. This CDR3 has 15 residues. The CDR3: CASSQDADTAYEQYF. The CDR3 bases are TGCGCCAGCAGCCAAGATGCGGACACTGCCTACGAGCAGTACTTC.

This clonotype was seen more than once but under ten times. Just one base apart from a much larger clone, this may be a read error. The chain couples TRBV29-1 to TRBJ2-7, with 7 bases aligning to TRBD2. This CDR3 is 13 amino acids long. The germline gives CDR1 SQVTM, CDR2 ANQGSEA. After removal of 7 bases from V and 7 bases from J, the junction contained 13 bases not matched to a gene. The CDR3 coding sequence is TGCAGCGGCCGGGACTATCAATACAATGAGCAGTACTTC. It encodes CSGRDYQYNEQYF.

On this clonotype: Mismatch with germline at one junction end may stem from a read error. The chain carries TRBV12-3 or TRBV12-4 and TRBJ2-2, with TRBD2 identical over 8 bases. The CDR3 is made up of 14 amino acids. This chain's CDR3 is CASSVAGTAGELFF. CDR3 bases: TGTGCTAGCAGTGTAGCGGGGACGGCCGGGGAGCTGTTTTTT.

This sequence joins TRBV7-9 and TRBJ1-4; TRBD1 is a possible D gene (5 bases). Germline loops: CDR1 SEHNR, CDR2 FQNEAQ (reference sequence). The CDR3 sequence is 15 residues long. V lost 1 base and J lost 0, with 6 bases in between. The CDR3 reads CASSLGTTTNEKLFF. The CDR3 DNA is TGTGCCAGCAGCTTAGGGACAACAACTAATGAAAAACTGTTTTTT.

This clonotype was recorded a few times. The CDR3 DNA reads TGCAGTGCCGCCGTGAGACTAGCCAAAAACATTCAGTACTTC. Its protein is CSAAVRLAKNIQYF. The chain combines TRBV20-1 with TRBJ2-4; D remains ambiguous. The CDR3 extends over 14 amino acids. V was cut by 6 bases and J by 0 bases, with 12 bases left in between. CDR1 and CDR2 from the germline V gene are DFQATT and SNEGSKA (reference sequence).

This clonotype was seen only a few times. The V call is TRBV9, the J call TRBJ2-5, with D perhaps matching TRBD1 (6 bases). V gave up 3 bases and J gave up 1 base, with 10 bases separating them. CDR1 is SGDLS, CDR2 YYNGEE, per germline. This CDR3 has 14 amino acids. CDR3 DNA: TGTGCCAGCAGCGACAGGGTGTTCCAAGAGACCCAGTACTTC. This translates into CASSDRVFQETQYF.

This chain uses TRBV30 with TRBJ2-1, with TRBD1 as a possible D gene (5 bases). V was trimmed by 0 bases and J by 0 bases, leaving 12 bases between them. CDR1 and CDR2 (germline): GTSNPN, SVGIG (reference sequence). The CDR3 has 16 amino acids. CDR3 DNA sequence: TGTGCCTGGAGTGTACGGCAGGGAAGCTCCTACAATGAGCAGTTCTTC. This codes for CAWSVRQGSSYNEQFF.

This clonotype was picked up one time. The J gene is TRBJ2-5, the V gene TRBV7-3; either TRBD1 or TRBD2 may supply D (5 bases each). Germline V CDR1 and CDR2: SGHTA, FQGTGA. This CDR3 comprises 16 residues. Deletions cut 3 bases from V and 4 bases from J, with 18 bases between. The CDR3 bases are TGTGCCAGCAGCTTCGGTGCAGGGACGTTGGGAGAGACCCAGTACTTC. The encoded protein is CASSFGAGTLGETQYF.

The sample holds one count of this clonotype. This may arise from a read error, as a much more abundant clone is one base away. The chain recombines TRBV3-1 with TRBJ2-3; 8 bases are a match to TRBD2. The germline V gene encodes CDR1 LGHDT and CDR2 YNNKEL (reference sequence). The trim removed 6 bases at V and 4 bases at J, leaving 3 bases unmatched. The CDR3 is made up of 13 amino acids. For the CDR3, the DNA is TGTGCCAGCAGATCGACTAGCGCAGATACGCAGTATTTT. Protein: CASRSTSADTQYF.

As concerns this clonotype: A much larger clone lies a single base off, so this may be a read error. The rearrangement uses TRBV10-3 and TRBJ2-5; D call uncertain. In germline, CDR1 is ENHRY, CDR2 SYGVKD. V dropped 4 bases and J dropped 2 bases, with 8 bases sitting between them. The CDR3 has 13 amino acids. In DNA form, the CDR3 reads TGTGCCATCAGTGGGCGACTGCAAGAGACCCAGTACTTC. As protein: CAISGRLQETQYF.

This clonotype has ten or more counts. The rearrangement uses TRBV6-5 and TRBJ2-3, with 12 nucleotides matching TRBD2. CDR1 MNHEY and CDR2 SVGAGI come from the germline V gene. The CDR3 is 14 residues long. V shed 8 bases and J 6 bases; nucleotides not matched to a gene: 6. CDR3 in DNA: TGTGCCAGCCGACTAGCGGGAGATGAGGATACGCAGTATTTT. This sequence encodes CASRLAGDEDTQYF.

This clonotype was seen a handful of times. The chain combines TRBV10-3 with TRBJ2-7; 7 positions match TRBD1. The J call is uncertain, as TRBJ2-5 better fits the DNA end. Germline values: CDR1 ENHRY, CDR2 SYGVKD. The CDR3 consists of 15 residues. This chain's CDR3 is CAISEALTGPETQYF. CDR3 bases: TGTGCCATCAGCGAGGCCTTGACAGGGCCGGAGACCCAGTACTTC.

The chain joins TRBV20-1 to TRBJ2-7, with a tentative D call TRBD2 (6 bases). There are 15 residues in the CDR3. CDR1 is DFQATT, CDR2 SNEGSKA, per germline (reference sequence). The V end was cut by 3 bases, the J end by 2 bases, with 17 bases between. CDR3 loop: CSASRNRAGPYEQYF. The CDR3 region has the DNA TGCAGTGCTAGTAGAAATCGAGCGGGTCCCTACGAGCAGTACTTC.

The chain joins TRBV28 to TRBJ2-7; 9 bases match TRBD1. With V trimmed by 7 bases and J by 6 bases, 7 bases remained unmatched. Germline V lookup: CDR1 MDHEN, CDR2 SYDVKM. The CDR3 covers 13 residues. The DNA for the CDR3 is TGTGCCAGCATAGAGGGACAGGGATTCGAGCAGTACTTC. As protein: CASIEGQGFEQYF.

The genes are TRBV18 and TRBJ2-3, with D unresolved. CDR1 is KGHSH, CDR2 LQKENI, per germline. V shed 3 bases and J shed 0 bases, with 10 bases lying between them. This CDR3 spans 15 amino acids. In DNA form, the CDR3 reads TGTGCCAGCTCACCCGACGTGGTCAGCACAGATACGCAGTATTTT. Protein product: CASSPDVVSTDTQYF.

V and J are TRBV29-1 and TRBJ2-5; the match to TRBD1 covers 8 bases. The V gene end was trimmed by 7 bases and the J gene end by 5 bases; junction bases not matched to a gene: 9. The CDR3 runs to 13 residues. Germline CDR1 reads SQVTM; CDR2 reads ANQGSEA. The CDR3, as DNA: TGCAGCGCCGGACAGGGATGGGGCGAGACCCAGTACTTC. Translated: CSAGQGWGETQYF. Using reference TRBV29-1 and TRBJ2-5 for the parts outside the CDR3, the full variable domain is SAVISQKPSRDICQRGTSLTIQCQVDSQVTMMFWYRQQPGQSLTLIATANQGSEATYESGFVIDKFPISRPNLTFSTLTVSNMSPEDSSIYLCSAGQGWGETQYFGPGTRLLVL.

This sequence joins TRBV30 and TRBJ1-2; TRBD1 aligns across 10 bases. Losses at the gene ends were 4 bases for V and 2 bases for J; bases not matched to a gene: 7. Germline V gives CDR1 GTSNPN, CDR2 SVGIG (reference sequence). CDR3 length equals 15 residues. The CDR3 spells CAWTTGQGRNYGYTF. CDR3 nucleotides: TGTGCCTGGACTACGGGACAGGGGAGAAACTATGGCTACACCTTC.